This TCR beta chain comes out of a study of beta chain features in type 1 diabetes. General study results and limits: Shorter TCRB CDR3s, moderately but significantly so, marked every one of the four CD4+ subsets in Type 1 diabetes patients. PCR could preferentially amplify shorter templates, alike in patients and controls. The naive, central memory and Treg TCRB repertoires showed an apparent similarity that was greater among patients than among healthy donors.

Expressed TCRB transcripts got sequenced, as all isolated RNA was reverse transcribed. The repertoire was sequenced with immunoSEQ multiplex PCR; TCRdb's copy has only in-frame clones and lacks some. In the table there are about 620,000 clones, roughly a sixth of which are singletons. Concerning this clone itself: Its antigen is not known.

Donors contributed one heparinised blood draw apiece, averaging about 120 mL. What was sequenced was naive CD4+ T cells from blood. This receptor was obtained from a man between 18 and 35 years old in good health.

CDR3 sequence (DNA): TGCGCCAGCAGCCAAGAACAGGGAAACAATGAGCAGTTCTTC. Its protein is CASSQEQGNNEQFF. The genes are TRBV4-3 and TRBJ2-1; weak D call: TRBD1 (6 bases). In germline, CDR1 is LGHNA, CDR2 YSLEER. V lost 0 bases to trimming and J lost 5 bases, with 8 bases between them. The CDR3 has 14 amino acids.